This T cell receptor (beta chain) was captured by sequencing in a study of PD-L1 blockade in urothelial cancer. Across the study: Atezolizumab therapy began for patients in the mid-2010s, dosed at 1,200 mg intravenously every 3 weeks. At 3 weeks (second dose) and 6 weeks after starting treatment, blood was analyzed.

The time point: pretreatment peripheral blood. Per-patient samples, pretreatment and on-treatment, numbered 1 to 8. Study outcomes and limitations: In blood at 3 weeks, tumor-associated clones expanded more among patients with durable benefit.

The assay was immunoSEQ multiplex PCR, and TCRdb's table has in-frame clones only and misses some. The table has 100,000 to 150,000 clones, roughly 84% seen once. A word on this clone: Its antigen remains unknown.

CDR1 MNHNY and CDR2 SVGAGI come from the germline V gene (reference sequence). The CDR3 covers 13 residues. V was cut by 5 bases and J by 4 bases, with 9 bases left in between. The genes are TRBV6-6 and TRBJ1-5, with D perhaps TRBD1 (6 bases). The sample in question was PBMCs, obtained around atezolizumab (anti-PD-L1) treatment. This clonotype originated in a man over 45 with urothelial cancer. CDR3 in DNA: TGTGCCAGCAGTGTACAGGGTAATCAGCCCCAGCATTTT. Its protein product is CASSVQGNQPQHF.